One sample yielded the 27 T cell receptor beta chains listed below, sequenced in a study of blood T cell repertoires in COVID-19 (dated by TCRdb to the early 2020s). The method behind the library was the immunoSEQ multiplex PCR assay. TCRdb obtained this table from immuneACCESS and retained in-frame rearrangements with V and J assigned. These tables miss some clones; where compared with another copy, unresolved V genes account for less than half of the shortfall, and the remainder is unexplained. This sample lists 130,000 or so clones; about 90% were detected once. The ten largest clonotypes hold 1.5% of the sample. The sequencing input was peripheral blood. These receptors all come from a woman between 55 and 75 years old with acute or convalescent COVID-19.

The chain uses TRBV7-9 and TRBJ2-5; 9 bases map to TRBD2. V gave up 4 bases and J gave up 3 bases; unmatched junction bases: 3. The CDR3 is 14 amino acids. Per germline, CDR1 SEHNR and CDR2 FQNEAQ (reference sequence). The CDR3 DNA reads as TGTGCCAGCAGCTCCTTAGCGGGGGAAGAGACCCAGTACTTC. Translating it yields CASSSLAGEETQYF.

The V gene is TRBV7-9, the J gene TRBJ2-3; TRBD1 agrees at 9 bases. The junction had 9 bases not matched to a gene; V was cut back by 3 bases and J by 2 bases. This CDR3 is 17 amino acids long. Germline CDR1 reads SEHNR; CDR2 reads FQNEAQ (reference sequence). CDR3 amino acids: CASSLGAGTGHTDTQYF. DNA of the CDR3: TGTGCCAGCAGCTTGGGTGCCGGGACAGGGCACACAGATACGCAGTATTTT. Looking up the rest from reference TRBV7-9 and TRBJ2-3 gives the full variable domain: DTGVSQNPRHKITKRGQNVTFRCDPISEHNRLYWYRQTLGQGPEFLTYFQNEAQLEKSRLLSDRFSAERPKGSFSTLEIQRTEQGDSAMYLCASSLGAGTGHTDTQYFGPGTRLTVL.

This clone has just one count. The chain has TRBV27 and TRBJ2-1, with 8 nucleotides matching TRBD2. The V segment lost 8 bases and the J segment 5 bases; nucleotides outside the gene matches: 8. The CDR3 has 14 amino acids. Germline CDR1 is MNHEY and CDR2 is SMNVEV (reference sequence). CDR3 sequence: CASRGGQFDNEQFF. CDR3 DNA: TGTGCCAGCCGGGGGGGCCAATTTGACAATGAGCAGTTCTTC.

The chain carries TRBV11-2 and TRBJ2-3; the match to TRBD1 covers 9 bases. Germline V lookup: CDR1 SGHAT, CDR2 FQNNGV. The CDR3 extends over 14 amino acids. V trimming: 5 bases; J trimming: 4 bases; junction bases outside the gene matches: 4. The CDR3 nucleotides read TGTGCCAGCAGCCTTACAGGGGGCCCAGATACGCAGTATTTT. Protein: CASSLTGGPDTQYF.

This clone was detected once. The J gene is TRBJ2-1, the V gene TRBV6-5; 10 bases align to TRBD2. This CDR3 has 15 residues. The germline gives CDR1 MNHEY, CDR2 SVGAGI. Trimming took 6 bases from V and 5 from J; bases not matched to a gene: 7. The CDR3 region is CASRILAGVNNEQFF. CDR3 sequence (DNA): TGTGCCAGCAGAATCCTAGCGGGGGTTAACAATGAGCAGTTCTTC.

The rearrangement uses TRBV30 and TRBJ1-5; D may be TRBD1 (5 bases). The CDR3 sequence is 16 residues long. Between the trimmed V and J ends, which lost 0 bases and 0 bases, there was a span of 12 bases. Per the germline V gene, CDR1 is GTSNPN and CDR2 is SVGIG (reference sequence). The CDR3 coding sequence is TGTGCCTGGAGTGTAGGGGCAGCAAATAGCAATCAGCCCCAGCATTTT. This sequence encodes CAWSVGAANSNQPQHF.

The chain recombines TRBV5-6 with TRBJ1-1; 7 bases map to TRBD1. J was trimmed by 3 bases and V by 1 base; bases with no gene match: 3. CDR3 size: 14 residues. Looked up from germline, CDR1 is SGHDT and CDR2 is YYEEEE. The CDR3 bases are TGTGCCAGCAGCTTGTCGGGACAGTACACTGAAGCTTTCTTT. It is translated as CASSLSGQYTEAFF.

This sequence joins TRBV2 and TRBJ2-1, with a possible D match to TRBD1 (6 bases). The V and J ends lost 11 bases and 4 bases respectively, with 9 bases between them. Germline values: CDR1 SNHLY, CDR2 FYNNEI. The CDR3 sequence is 11 residues long. The CDR3 here is CAGTGYNEQFF. CDR3 sequence (DNA): TGTGCCGGAACAGGGTACAATGAGCAGTTCTTC.

The chain has TRBV7-2 and TRBJ2-7; the match to TRBD1 covers 11 bases. The CDR3 has 15 amino acids. V shed 5 bases and J 4 bases; nucleotides not matched to a gene: 7. Germline CDR1 and CDR2: SGHTA and FQGNSA. The CDR3 protein is CASSLGQGANYEQYF. DNA of the CDR3: TGTGCCAGCAGCCTAGGACAGGGGGCGAATTACGAGCAGTACTTC. Based on the CDR3 plus reference TRBV7-2 and TRBJ2-7, the full variable domain is GAGVSQSPSNKVTEKGKDVELRCDPISGHTALYWYRQSLGQGLEFLIYFQGNSAPDKSGLPSDRFSAERTGGSVSTLTIQRTQQEDSAVYLCASSLGQGANYEQYFGPGTRLTVT.

The chain employs TRBV18 and TRBJ1-4; 9 bases fit TRBD1. This CDR3 is built from 15 residues. Germline V gene data show CDR1 as KGHSH and CDR2 as LQKENI. The J segment lost 6 bases and the V segment lost 3 bases, leaving 5 bases of the junction unmatched. CDR3 in amino acids: CASSPAQGAYEKLFF. CDR3 bases: TGTGCCAGCTCACCGGCACAGGGGGCGTATGAAAAACTGTTTTTT.

The sample holds a few counts of this clone. The gene calls are TRBV6-1 and TRBJ2-1; a possible D gene is TRBD1 (6 bases). The CDR3 contains 17 residues. V gave up 1 base and J gave up 6 bases, with 19 bases separating them. Germline V CDR1 and CDR2: MNHNS, SASEGT. The CDR3 region has the DNA TGTGCCAGCAGTGAAGTTTCCTTTGGGGGCTTCGGCAATGAGCAGTTCTTC. Protein sequence: CASSEVSFGGFGNEQFF.

This rearrangement joins TRBV5-4 to TRBJ1-2; D possibly corresponds to TRBD1 (5 bases). The CDR3 is made up of 15 amino acids. V lost 0 bases and J 3 bases, leaving 12 bases between the germline ends. Germline V lookup: CDR1 SGHNT, CDR2 YYREEE (reference sequence). The CDR3, as DNA: TGTGCCAGCAGCTTGGGGGGGGAACTAGACTATGGCTACACCTTC. This gives the protein CASSLGGELDYGYTF.

The gene calls are TRBV7-6 and TRBJ1-1; no reliable D call. The germline gives CDR1 SGHVS, CDR2 FNYEAQ. This CDR3 is 15 amino acids long. The V and J ends lost 2 bases and 1 base respectively, with 11 bases between them. CDR3 sequence reads: CASSLIIGGNTEAFF. CDR3 DNA: TGTGCCAGCAGCTTAATAATAGGAGGGAACACTGAAGCTTTCTTT. Supplemented by reference TRBV7-6 and TRBJ1-1, the full variable domain reads GAGVSQSPRYKVTKRGQDVALRCDPISGHVSLYWYRQALGQGPEFLTYFNYEAQQDKSGLPNDRFSAERPEGSISTLTIQRTEQRDSAMYRCASSLIIGGNTEAFFGQGTRLTVV.

This rearrangement joins TRBV28 to TRBJ2-7; tentative D call: TRBD1 (5 bases). Trimming removed 9 bases from V and 2 bases from J, with 14 bases in between. Germline-derived CDR1 and CDR2 are MDHEN and SYDVKM. The length of the CDR3 is 13 residues. CDR3 in amino acids: CASESGQTYEQYF. The CDR3 nucleotides are TGTGCCAGTGAATCAGGGCAAACCTACGAGCAGTACTTC.

The CDR3 DNA reads TGTGCCAGCAGCCACGACTCCGGGACACATTACCTGACCCAGTACTTC. This gives the protein CASSHDSGTHYLTQYF. This chain uses TRBV3-1 (or the pseudogene TRBV3-2) with TRBJ2-5; maybe TRBD1 (6 bases). V lost 3 bases and J lost 7, with 21 bases in between. The CDR3 extends over 16 amino acids. The germline V gene has CDR1 LGHDT and CDR2 YNNKEL (reference sequence).

This clone has only one observation. The chain has TRBV11-2 and TRBJ2-7; 7 bases are a match to TRBD2. There are 15 residues in the CDR3. Germline CDR1 SGHAT, CDR2 FQNNGV. V lost 1 base, J lost 4 bases, and 7 bases stayed unmatched. Here the CDR3 DNA reads TGTGCCAGCAGCTTAGTTGCGGGGGACCCTTACGAGCAGTACTTC. It translates to CASSLVAGDPYEQYF.

This chain links TRBV4-3 with TRBJ2-1; 12 bases are shared with TRBD2. The CDR3 runs to 16 residues. The germline V gene has CDR1 LGHNA and CDR2 YSLEER. Germline trimming cut 3 bases from V and 8 bases from J; bases unmatched to any gene: 8. The CDR3 sequence: CASSHRLAGEVDEQFF. CDR3 sequence (DNA): TGCGCCAGCAGCCACAGACTAGCGGGGGAGGTAGATGAGCAGTTCTTC.

This clone was seen only a few times. The chain recombines TRBV7-9 with TRBJ1-2; maybe TRBD1 (6 bases). V was trimmed by 4 bases and J by 2 bases, leaving 11 bases between them. The CDR3 covers 14 residues. Germline-derived CDR1 and CDR2 are SEHNR and FQNEAQ (reference sequence). CDR3 nucleotide sequence: TGTGCCAGCAGCTCCGCCCAGGGGAACTATGGCTACACCTTC. Translating gives CASSSAQGNYGYTF.

V and J are TRBV7-9 and TRBJ1-5; 7 nucleotides line up with TRBD1. V was pared by 5 bases and J by 7 bases, with 11 bases of the junction left unmatched. This CDR3 region has 15 residues. The germline V gene encodes CDR1 SEHNR and CDR2 FQNEAQ (reference sequence). The CDR3: CASSPTGIEGQPQHF. The CDR3 DNA follows: TGTGCCAGCAGCCCGACAGGGATTGAGGGCCAGCCCCAGCATTTT.

The chain has TRBV2 and TRBJ1-5; TRBD1 matches at 7 bases. Germline CDR1 reads SNHLY; CDR2 reads FYNNEI. The junction had 11 bases not matched to a gene; V was cut back by 6 bases and J by 3 bases. The CDR3 is 16 residues long. In DNA, the CDR3 is TGTGCCAGCAGCCAAATTCGGGACAGCCTCAATCAGCCCCAGCATTTT. Protein: CASSQIRDSLNQPQHF.

CDR3 residues: CASSSRTGVLGYTF. CDR3 coding DNA: TGTGCCAGCAGTTCAAGGACAGGGGTGTTGGGCTACACCTTC. The V call is TRBV6-5, the J call TRBJ1-2; 9 bases map to TRBD1. Germline-derived CDR1 and CDR2 are MNHEY and SVGAGI. This CDR3 is 14 amino acids long. The V and J ends lost 4 bases and 8 bases, in that order; junction bases with no gene match: 8.

J is TRBJ1-4 and V is TRBV6-6; TRBD1 matches 7 bases. V shed 6 bases, J shed 7 bases, and the junction held 11 bases outside the gene matches. Looked up from germline, CDR1 is MNHNY and CDR2 is SVGAGI (reference sequence). The CDR3 totals 15 residues. DNA of the CDR3: TGTGCCAGCAGCCGCACAGGGGAAGGAGGTGAAAAACTGTTTTTT. Residues: CASSRTGEGGEKLFF.

V is TRBV7-2 and J is TRBJ1-4, with D possibly matching TRBD1 (6 bases). The CDR3 covers 17 residues. Germline-derived CDR1 and CDR2 are SGHTA and FQGNSA. The V end was cut by 2 bases, the J end by 4 bases, with 17 bases between. CDR3 sequence reads: CASSLRGGSRLNEKLFF. The CDR3 DNA is TGTGCCAGCAGCTTACGAGGGGGTTCCCGCCTTAATGAAAAACTGTTTTTT.

V and J are TRBV18 and TRBJ2-7; 8 nucleotides agree with TRBD2. The CDR3 is made up of 14 amino acids. J gave up 3 bases and V 0 bases, and 1 base lay outside the gene matches. The germline gives CDR1 KGHSH, CDR2 LQKENI. CDR3 region: CASSPPTSGYEQYF. The CDR3 nucleotides read TGTGCCAGCTCACCACCAACTAGCGGCTACGAGCAGTACTTC.

This chain uses TRBV27 with TRBJ2-5, with 9 positions matching TRBD1. Trimming removed 5 bases from V and 5 bases from J; junction bases left unmatched: 12. The CDR3 is made up of 16 amino acids. Germline loops: CDR1 MNHEY, CDR2 SMNVEV (reference sequence). Written as DNA, the CDR3 is TGTGCCAGCAGTCCCGGAATTAGACAGGGGGGCGAGACCCAGTACTTC. Translating it yields CASSPGIRQGGETQYF.

This chain connects TRBV5-1 to TRBJ1-2; 7 positions agree with TRBD1. The CDR3 consists of 18 residues. V was pared by 5 bases and J by 4 bases, with 20 bases of the junction left unmatched. Germline assignment: CDR1 SGHRS and CDR2 YFSETQ. Here the CDR3 reads CASRGPATGMGGTYGYTF. The CDR3 nucleotides are TGCGCCAGCAGGGGTCCGGCGACAGGGATGGGCGGGACCTATGGCTACACCTTC.

V and J are TRBV4-1 and TRBJ1-6; D gene uncertain. Germline CDR1 and CDR2: MGHRA and YSYEKL. The V end was cut by 0 bases, the J end by 7 bases, with 10 bases between. The CDR3 runs 15 residues. In DNA form, the CDR3 reads TGCGCCAGCAGCCAAGACTTGACCGGGAATTCACCCCTCCACTTT. It is translated as CASSQDLTGNSPLHF.